These 15 T cell receptor beta chains originate from one sample sequenced in a study of cytomegalovirus exposure and HLA in healthy donors. PCR used 60 Vbeta primers and 13 Jbeta primers. Libraries were prepared by immunoSEQ multiplex PCR; TCRdb keeps only in-frame clonotypes and omits some of them. The table has 85,000 to 100,000 clones, around three quarters seen once. The material sequenced was PBMCs. The receptors were gathered from a male donor in good health and CMV-seropositive.

This clone was detected a few times. This rearrangement joins TRBV7-2 to TRBJ1-1; D unresolved. This CDR3 contains 13 residues. Looked up from germline, CDR1 is SGHTA and CDR2 is FQGNSA. The V gene lost 2 bases and the J gene lost 6 bases, with 10 bases spanning the gap. CDR3 residues: CASSLRRIAEAFF. In DNA form, the CDR3 reads TGTGCCAGCAGCTTAAGGAGAATAGCTGAAGCTTTCTTT.

This clone occurred a few times. J is TRBJ1-1 and V is TRBV19; 10 positions match TRBD1. The CDR3 covers 12 residues. Germline lookup yields CDR1 LNHDA and CDR2 SQIVND (reference sequence). V shed 3 bases, J shed 9 bases, and the junction held 1 base outside the gene matches. CDR3 sequence (DNA): TGTGCCAGTAGTATGGGACAGGGGAAAGCTTTCTTT. This gives the protein CASSMGQGKAFF.

The CDR3 DNA follows: TGTGCCAGCAGCGCCCCCGGGGGTTCCAGATCCTACAATGAGCAGTTCTTC. It encodes CASSAPGGSRSYNEQFF. This rearrangement joins TRBV9 to TRBJ2-1; a possible D gene is TRBD2 (6 bases). Germline CDR1 reads SGDLS; CDR2 reads YYNGEE. CDR3 length: 17 amino acids. The V end lost 3 bases, the J end lost 1 base, and 17 bases lay between the germline ends.

J is TRBJ1-4 and V is TRBV30; TRBD1 matches 9 bases. V was clipped by 1 base and J by 7 bases; unmatched bases: 4. Germline V gene lookup returns CDR1 GTSNPN and CDR2 SVGIG (reference sequence). The CDR3 length is 14 residues. The CDR3 DNA reads TGTGCCTGGAGTGGGGACAGGGAGATTGAAAAACTGTTTTTT. Translation gives CAWSGDREIEKLFF. Combining the CDR3 with reference TRBV30 and TRBJ1-4 gives the whole variable domain SQTIHQWPATLVQPVGSPLSLECTVEGTSNPNLYWYRQAAGRGLQLLFYSVGIGQISSEVPQNLSASRPQDRQFILSSKKLLLSDSGFYLCAWSGDREIEKLFFGSGTQLSVL.

This clone showed up just once. V and J are TRBV5-4 and TRBJ2-7; 9 nucleotides align to TRBD1. Looked up from germline, CDR1 is SGHNT and CDR2 is YYREEE (reference sequence). CDR3 length equals 14 residues. The trim removed 0 bases at V and 4 bases at J, leaving 2 bases unmatched. The CDR3 sequence is CASSLAGQGYEQYF. As DNA, the CDR3 is TGTGCCAGCAGCTTGGCGGGACAGGGTTACGAGCAGTACTTC. The whole variable domain, filled in from reference TRBV5-4 and TRBJ2-7, reads ETGVTQSPTHLIKTRGQQVTLRCSSQSGHNTVSWYQQALGQGPQFIFQYYREEENGRGNFPPRFSGLQFPNYSSELNVNALELDDSALYLCASSLAGQGYEQYFGPGTRLTVT.

The chain uses TRBV29-1 and TRBJ1-2; TRBD1 matches at 10 bases. V was clipped by 5 bases and J by 7 bases; unmatched bases: 10. CDR3 length equals 14 residues. In germline, CDR1 is SQVTM, CDR2 ANQGSEA. The CDR3 DNA reads TGCAGCGTTCGGAGTGACAGGGGGCTTGGTGGCTACACCTTC. This encodes CSVRSDRGLGGYTF.

J is TRBJ1-3 and V is TRBV4-2; D is unclear. The CDR3 extends over 16 amino acids. V lost 0 bases and J lost 2, with 11 bases in between. Germline V gene lookup returns CDR1 LGHNA and CDR2 YNFKEQ. The CDR3 loop is CASSQDRSGAGNTIYF. The CDR3 region has the DNA TGTGCCAGCAGCCAAGATCGGTCCGGGGCTGGAAACACCATATATTTT.

Here the CDR3 reads CASSYAGGEGSPLHF. CDR3 sequence (DNA): TGTGCCAGCAGTTACGCCGGGGGGGAGGGGTCACCCCTCCACTTT. The chain joins TRBV6-5 to TRBJ1-6; D may be TRBD1 (5 bases). Trimming stripped 2 bases from V and 10 bases from J, with 15 bases between. This CDR3 comprises 15 residues. From germline, CDR1 is MNHEY and CDR2 SVGAGI.

The chain couples TRBV29-1 to TRBJ1-4; D ambiguous. V was cut by 0 bases and J by 8 bases, with 16 bases left in between. From germline, CDR1 is SQVTM and CDR2 ANQGSEA. This CDR3 is built from 15 residues. The CDR3 here is CSVEEVKDWGEKLFF. The CDR3 bases are TGCAGCGTTGAAGAGGTGAAGGACTGGGGAGAAAAACTGTTTTTT.

Regarding this clone: Germline and junction disagree at one end, which may indicate a read error. This chain connects TRBV5-6 to TRBJ2-5; 7 bases line up with TRBD1. The CDR3 loop spans 12 amino acids. CDR1 is SGHDT, CDR2 YYEEEE, per germline. The CDR3 sequence: CASSSGQPSPNF. The CDR3 DNA reads TGTGCCAGCAGCTCGGGACAGCCCAGCCCTAACTTC.

In this sample, this clone turned up a few times. The chain uses TRBV5-5 and TRBJ1-1, with D unclear. Trimming removed 1 base from V and 1 base from J, with 8 bases in between. Germline-derived CDR1 and CDR2 are SGHKS and YYEKEE (reference sequence). There are 14 residues in the CDR3. This chain's CDR3 is CASSLMSANTEAFF. The CDR3 bases are TGTGCCAGCAGCTTGATGAGTGCGAACACTGAAGCTTTCTTT.

In the case of this clone: The sample contains more than one DNA sequence encoding this CDR3. The chain carries TRBV13 and TRBJ2-3; 7 positions match TRBD2. The ends lost 6 bases at V and 2 bases at J; junction bases unmatched: 8. Germline-derived CDR1 and CDR2 are PRHDT and FYEKMQ (reference sequence). This CDR3 is 15 amino acids long. The CDR3 loop reads CASSLGGSFTDTQYF. The DNA for the CDR3 is TGTGCCAGCAGTCTCGGGGGGTCATTCACAGATACGCAGTATTTT.

Written as DNA, the CDR3 is TGTGCCTGGAGTGTTGGTCAGGTGCAGGGGGATGAGCAGTTCTTC. Encoded protein: CAWSVGQVQGDEQFF. This chain uses TRBV30 with TRBJ2-1; 7 nucleotides line up with TRBD1. Germline CDR1 reads GTSNPN; CDR2 reads SVGIG (reference sequence). Trimming took 0 bases from V and 8 from J; bases not matched to a gene: 10. The length of the CDR3 is 15 residues.

The table lists this clone with a few counts. CDR3 in amino acids: CASSQDRTFGGDTQYF. In nucleotides, the CDR3 is TGCGCCAGCAGCCAAGATAGGACCTTCGGGGGAGATACGCAGTATTTT. V and J are TRBV4-3 and TRBJ2-3; possible D gene TRBD2, 6 bases. Germline lookup yields CDR1 LGHNA and CDR2 YSLEER. V lost 0 bases, J lost 5 bases, and 15 bases lay in between. This CDR3 is built from 16 residues.

The V call is TRBV9, the J call TRBJ1-3; 7 bases align to TRBD1. The CDR3 loop spans 15 amino acids. V shed 3 bases and J 4 bases; nucleotides not matched to a gene: 7. Germline CDR1 SGDLS, CDR2 YYNGEE. CDR3 amino acids: CASSEEGARGNTIYF. Written as DNA, the CDR3 is TGTGCCAGCAGCGAGGAGGGGGCCAGAGGAAACACCATATATTTT.